These T cell receptor beta chains were read from a single sample in a study of CD8 T cells in Susac syndrome. TCRdb called the immunoSEQ multiplex PCR reads again in MiXCR, with one record for every CDR3 protein. The table shows 120,000 to 150,000 distinct CDR3 sequences, with 95% occurring only once. The sequencing input was CD4+ T cells from PBMCs. These receptors originate from a human donor with multiple sclerosis. Both conserved end residues are part of each CDR3. D genes are given only for firm matches. Only part of the rows carry a size: once, few, many, or a class if the clone is expanded.

>TRBJ2-1|.|.|TRBV9
TGTGCCAGCAGCGGCCCGGGACTCCCGTCGAGGGGCAATGAGCAGTTCTTC
CASSGPGLPSRGNEQFF
>TRBJ2-1|.|.|TRBV5-4
TGTGCCAGCAGCCCCATCGGTCTTGAGCAGTTCTTC
CASSPIGLEQFF
>TRBJ2-5|.|.|TRBV24-1
TGTGCCACCAGTAGGACGTACCAAGAGACCCAGTACTTC
CATSRTYQETQYF
>TRBJ2-1|.|.|TRBV3-1
TGTGCCAGCAGCCCCCGTCGTTCGACGGGAGTGGGAAATGAGCAGTTCTTC
CASSPRRSTGVGNEQFF
>TRBJ1-5|TRBD1|.|TRBV18
TGTGCCAGCTCACCCGGGACAGGGAGCAATCAGCCCCAGCATTTT
CASSPGTGSNQPQHF
>TRBJ1-5|.|.|TRBV14
TGTGCCAGCGACTCAGGGCTAAGCAATCAGCCCCAGCATTTT
CASDSGLSNQPQHF
>TRBJ1-2|TRBD1|.|TRBV29-1
TGCAGCGTCCGGGACAGAGAGGGTGGCTACACCTTC
CSVRDREGGYTF
>TRBJ1-2|TRBD1|.|TRBV20-1
TGCAGTGGACAGGGGGTGAACTATGGCTACACCTTC
CSGQGVNYGYTF
>TRBJ2-7|.|.|TRBV27
TGTGCCAGCGGTAATCCCTCCTACGAGCAGTACTTC
CASGNPSYEQYF
>TRBJ2-4|TRBD2|.|TRBV20-1
TGCAGTGCTGTAGCGGGGTCTCTAGCCAAAAACATTCAGTACTTC
CSAVAGSLAKNIQYF
>TRBJ2-3|.|.|TRBV29-1
TGCAGCACAACGGGACTCCGAGTCACAGATACGCAGTATTTT
CSTTGLRVTDTQYF
>TRBJ1-2|TRBD1|once|TRBV9
TGTGCCAGCAGCCCTGGGGGGACAGGGGTATACTATGGCTACACCTTC
CASSPGGTGVYYGYTF
>TRBJ1-5|.|.|TRBV27
TGTGCCAGCAGAGACAGCTATAGCAATCAGCCCCAGCATTTT
CASRDSYSNQPQHF
>TRBJ2-7|TRBD1|.|TRBV2
TGTGCCAGCAGCCTCCGGACAGGGGCCTACGAGCAGTACTTC
CASSLRTGAYEQYF
>TRBJ2-2|.|.|TRBV6-5
TGTGCCAGCAGTTCCTTAATCACCGGGGAGCTGTTTTTT
CASSSLITGELFF
>TRBJ1-2|.|.|TRBV20-1
TGCAGTGCTAGAGGCAAGGCTAGTTATGGCTACACCTTC
CSARGKASYGYTF
>TRBJ2-3|.|.|TRBV20-1
TGCAGTGCTAGAGATCCGCACAGGGTGGCAGATACGCAGTATTTT
CSARDPHRVADTQYF
>TRBJ1-1|TRBD1|.|TRBV5-7
TGTGCCAGCAGCTTCCCGGGACAGCAGAACACTGAAGCTTTCTTT
CASSFPGQQNTEAFF
>TRBJ1-2|.|.|TRBV20-1
TGCAGTCCCTATCAGGGGTCCGGCTATGGCTACACCTTC
CSPYQGSGYGYTF
>TRBJ1-6|TRBD1|.|TRBV4-1
TGCGCCAGCAGCCAAGATAGGACAGGGGGCTATTCACCCCTCCACTTT
CASSQDRTGGYSPLHF
>TRBJ2-7|.|.|TRBV12-3/TRBV12-4
TGTGCCAGCAGCTTTACCGCGAGGGGCGAGCAGTACTTC
CASSFTARGEQYF
>TRBJ2-1|.|.|TRBV20-1
TGCAGTGCTAGTCTCGGCCCACAACCCTACAATGAGCAGTTCTTC
CSASLGPQPYNEQFF
>TRBJ1-6|.|.|TRBV9
TGTGCCAGCAGCGTAGGGACAGCGAATAATTCACCCCTCCACTTT
CASSVGTANNSPLHF
>TRBJ2-7|TRBD1|.|TRBV7-2
TGTGCCAGCAGCTTAGGGGACAGGGGGCGCGGATACGAGCAGTACTTC
CASSLGDRGRGYEQYF
>TRBJ2-5|TRBD1|.|TRBV27
TGTGCCAGCAGTTTATTAGGACAGGAGGAGACCCAGTACTTC
CASSLLGQEETQYF
>TRBJ2-2|.|.|TRBV29-1
TGCAGCGTTGGGAAAGGGAGAGCGAACACCGGGGAGCTGTTTTTT
CSVGKGRANTGELFF
>TRBJ2-2|TRBD2|once|TRBV6-2/TRBV6-3
TGTGCCAGCAGTCGATTACGCAGCCCCGGGACTAGTTATTCCGGGGAGCTGTTTTTT
CASSRLRSPGTSYSGELFF
>TRBJ2-1|.|.|TRBV29-1
TGCAGCTCTGCTTTATGGGGGGACTACAATGAGCAGTTCTTC
CSSALWGDYNEQFF
>TRBJ1-2|.|.|TRBV7-8
TGTGCCAGCAGCCAGGCCAGCTATGGCTACACCTTC
CASSQASYGYTF
>TRBJ2-7|TRBD2|.|TRBV9
TGTGCCAGCAGCGTAGTTGCGGGAGGCCCCCAGGACGAGCAGTACTTC
CASSVVAGGPQDEQYF
>TRBJ1-1|TRBD1|.|TRBV12-3/TRBV12-4
TGTGCCAGCAGTCCCTCCCCCGTAGGGACAGTACGCACTGAAGCTTTCTTT
CASSPSPVGTVRTEAFF
>TRBJ2-7|TRBD1|.|TRBV18
TGTGCCAGCTCACTCGATTATCCGGGACAGCAACTACTTTCCTACGAGCAGTACTTC
CASSLDYPGQQLLSYEQYF
>TRBJ2-5|TRBD1|.|TRBV10-3
TGTGCCATCAGCCAGGAGGACAGGGGGGAGACCCAGTACTTC
CAISQEDRGETQYF
>TRBJ2-3|.|.|TRBV5-1
TGCGCCAGCAGCTTGGACAGGAACATAGATACGCAGTATTTT
CASSLDRNIDTQYF
>TRBJ2-6|TRBD2|.|TRBV3-1
TGTGCCAGCAGCCCCCGGGTAGCGGGAATGAGTTGGGCCAACGTCCTGACTTTC
CASSPRVAGMSWANVLTF
>TRBJ1-5|.|.|TRBV12-5
TGTGCTAGTGGTCCAGGCAATCAGCCCCAGCATTTT
CASGPGNQPQHF
>TRBJ2-7|TRBD2|.|TRBV7-2
TGTGCCAGCAGCTTAGTGGGCGGGAGGGTTTCCTACGAGCAGTACTTC
CASSLVGGRVSYEQYF
>TRBJ2-2|TRBD1|.|TRBV27
TGTGCCAGCAGTTTGACAGGGGTTGCCGGGGAGCTGTTTTTT
CASSLTGVAGELFF
>TRBJ1-1|.|.|TRBV28
TGTGCCAGCAGTTACCCCGGGACAATCGCTGAAGCTTTCTTT
CASSYPGTIAEAFF
>TRBJ2-7|.|.|TRBV3-1
TGTGCCAGCAGCACTCTCCTCAGGTCCCATTACGAGCAGTACTTC
CASSTLLRSHYEQYF
>TRBJ2-3|TRBD1|.|TRBV9
TGTGCCAGCAGCGTAGGACAGGGAAGCCGCACAGATACGCAGTATTTT
CASSVGQGSRTDTQYF
>TRBJ2-3|TRBD2|.|TRBV24-1
TGTGCCACGGAGCGGGAGGGGAAGGCAGATACGCAGTATTTT
CATEREGKADTQYF
>TRBJ1-5|TRBD1|.|TRBV30
TGTGCCTGGGACAGGGGGCTCTCTCAGCCCCAGCATTTT
CAWDRGLSQPQHF
>TRBJ2-7|.|.|TRBV9
TGTGCCAGCAGCGTAGTAAACTCCCACTACGAGCAGTACTTC
CASSVVNSHYEQYF
>TRBJ2-3|TRBD2|.|TRBV20-1
TGCAGTGCTAGGACTAGCGGGAACACAGATACGCAGTATTTT
CSARTSGNTDTQYF
>TRBJ1-1|.|.|TRBV5-4
TGTGCCAGCAGCTCAGGACAGTCTAACACTGAAGCTTTCTTT
CASSSGQSNTEAFF